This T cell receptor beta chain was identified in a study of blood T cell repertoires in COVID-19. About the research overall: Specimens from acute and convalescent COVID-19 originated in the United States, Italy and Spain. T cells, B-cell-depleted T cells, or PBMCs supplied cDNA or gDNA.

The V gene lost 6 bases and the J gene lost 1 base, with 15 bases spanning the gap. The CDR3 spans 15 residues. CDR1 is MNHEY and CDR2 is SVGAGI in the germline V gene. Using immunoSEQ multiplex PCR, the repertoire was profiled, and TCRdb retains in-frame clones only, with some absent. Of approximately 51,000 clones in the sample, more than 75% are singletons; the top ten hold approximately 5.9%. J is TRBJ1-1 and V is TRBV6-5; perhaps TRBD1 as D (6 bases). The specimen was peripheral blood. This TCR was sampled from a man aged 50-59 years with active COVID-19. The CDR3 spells CASRGGGTKNTEAFF. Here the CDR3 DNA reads TGTGCCAGCAGGGGAGGGGGGACAAAGAACACTGAAGCTTTCTTT.